What follows is one T cell receptor beta chain and its context. The data belong to a study of control samples from healthy donors and cancer patients. The V gene's germline CDR1 is LGHNA and CDR2 YNFKEQ. The CDR3 contains 17 residues. V lost 0 bases to trimming and J lost 2 bases; unmatched junction nucleotides: 3. The repertoire was sequenced with immunoSEQ multiplex PCR; TCRdb's copy has only in-frame clones and lacks some. The table includes fewer than 250,000 clones, about 91% detected once. The TCR comes from a man between 25 and 39 years old in good health. Material: blood. The chain recombines TRBV4-2 with TRBJ2-7, with TRBD2 identical over 14 bases. DNA for the CDR3: TGTGCCAGCAGCCAAGAGGGGACTAGCGGGGGTACCTACGAGCAGTACTTC. Translated: CASSQEGTSGGTYEQYF.